Listed below are T cell receptor beta chains from one sample, sequenced in a study of shared clonotypes between healthy human individuals. The protocol was immunoSEQ multiplex PCR, while the TCRdb copy is restricted to in-frame clones and leaves out a portion. The sample shows about 1.1 million clones, around 82% of them seen only once. Sequences were obtained from memory CD4+ T cells from PBMCs. All receptors come from a man between 18 and 35 years old in good health. Some clones in this sample may be carry-over from other donors' samples. The CDR3 runs from the conserved cysteine through the conserved F or W. Fields, in order: CDR3 protein, CDR3 DNA, D gene, J gene, V gene, clone size. A D gene is named only where the DNA matches it firmly. The size entry is marked missing in some rows and otherwise reads once, few, many or a size class.

cdr3_aa: CASRWEVNEQFF
cdr3_nt: TGTGCCAGCAGGTGGGAGGTAAATGAGCAGTTCTTC
d_call: .
j_call: TRBJ2-1
v_call: TRBV27
clone_size: .

cdr3_aa: CAWSVMENQPQHF
cdr3_nt: TGTGCCTGGAGTGTAATGGAGAATCAGCCCCAGCATTTT
d_call: .
j_call: TRBJ1-5
v_call: TRBV30
clone_size: .

cdr3_aa: CASSLLAGGPDEQFF
cdr3_nt: TGCGCCAGCAGCTTACTAGCGGGAGGGCCGGATGAGCAGTTCTTC
d_call: TRBD2
j_call: TRBJ2-1
v_call: TRBV5-1
clone_size: .

cdr3_aa: CASSLAGDRVTDTQYF
cdr3_nt: TGTGCCAGCAGCTTGGCGGGTGACAGGGTAACAGATACGCAGTATTTT
d_call: TRBD1
j_call: TRBJ2-3
v_call: TRBV5-4
clone_size: .

cdr3_aa: CASSLYFRAYEQYF
cdr3_nt: TGCGCCAGCAGCTTGTACTTCAGGGCTTACGAGCAGTACTTC
d_call: .
j_call: TRBJ2-7
v_call: TRBV5-1
clone_size: .

cdr3_aa: CASSRGLAGYKGYQETQYF
cdr3_nt: TGTGCCAGCAGCCGCGGACTAGCGGGCTACAAAGGGTACCAAGAGACCCAGTACTTC
d_call: TRBD2
j_call: TRBJ2-5
v_call: TRBV7-6
clone_size: .

cdr3_aa: CASSSHRDGYTF
cdr3_nt: TGTGCCAGCAGCTCCCACAGGGATGGCTACACCTTC
d_call: .
j_call: TRBJ1-2
v_call: TRBV7-9
clone_size: .

cdr3_aa: CASSPRTGGNYGYTF
cdr3_nt: TGTGCCAGCAGCCCTCGGACAGGGGGTAACTATGGCTACACCTTC
d_call: TRBD1
j_call: TRBJ1-2
v_call: TRBV7-2
clone_size: .

cdr3_aa: CASSLPGLAGGREQFF
cdr3_nt: TGTGCCAGCAGCCTACCGGGACTAGCGGGAGGAAGGGAGCAGTTCTTC
d_call: TRBD2
j_call: TRBJ2-1
v_call: TRBV14
clone_size: .

cdr3_aa: CASSRGAGTSGRTGELFF
cdr3_nt: TGTGCCAGCAGCAGGGGGGCCGGGACTAGCGGGAGAACTGGGGAGCTGTTTTTT
d_call: TRBD2
j_call: TRBJ2-2
v_call: TRBV5-4
clone_size: .

cdr3_aa: CACHAERGNQPQHF
cdr3_nt: TGTGCCTGCCACGCCGAACGAGGCAATCAGCCCCAGCATTTT
d_call: .
j_call: TRBJ1-5
v_call: TRBV30
clone_size: few

cdr3_aa: CASSLGLAGAREQFF
cdr3_nt: TGCGCCAGCAGCTTGGGGCTAGCGGGAGCTCGGGAGCAGTTCTTC
d_call: TRBD2
j_call: TRBJ2-1
v_call: TRBV5-1
clone_size: .

cdr3_aa: CASSPLRGNTGELFF
cdr3_nt: TGTGCCAGCAGCCCCTTGAGGGGGAACACCGGGGAGCTGTTTTTT
d_call: .
j_call: TRBJ2-2
v_call: TRBV7-9
clone_size: .

cdr3_aa: CASSPPLGSSNYGYTF
cdr3_nt: TGTGCCAGCAGCCCCCCGCTTGGGTCCTCTAACTATGGCTACACCTTC
d_call: .
j_call: TRBJ1-2
v_call: TRBV7-9
clone_size: .

cdr3_aa: CASSSGTSGSDEQFF
cdr3_nt: TGTGCCAGCAGCTCCGGGACTAGCGGGTCTGACGAGCAGTTCTTC
d_call: TRBD2
j_call: TRBJ2-1
v_call: TRBV7-9
clone_size: .

cdr3_aa: CASSEVGINQPQHF
cdr3_nt: TGCGCCAGCAGTGAGGTAGGGATCAATCAGCCCCAGCATTTT
d_call: .
j_call: TRBJ1-5
v_call: TRBV10-2
clone_size: once

cdr3_aa: CASSLQAGMNTEAFF
cdr3_nt: TGCGCCAGCAGCTTGCAGGCAGGGATGAACACTGAAGCTTTCTTT
d_call: .
j_call: TRBJ1-1
v_call: TRBV5-1
clone_size: .

cdr3_aa: CASTSGANVLTF
cdr3_nt: TGTGCCAGCACCTCTGGGGCCAACGTCCTGACTTTC
d_call: .
j_call: TRBJ2-6
v_call: TRBV28
clone_size: .

cdr3_aa: CASSHDSGTDTQYF
cdr3_nt: TGCGCCAGCAGCCACGACAGCGGCACAGATACGCAGTATTTT
d_call: .
j_call: TRBJ2-3
v_call: TRBV4-1
clone_size: .

cdr3_aa: CASSPRTSGRVSYEQYF
cdr3_nt: TGTGCCAGCAGCCCGCGGACTAGCGGGAGGGTATCCTACGAGCAGTACTTC
d_call: TRBD2
j_call: TRBJ2-7
v_call: TRBV9
clone_size: .

cdr3_aa: CASSLSLTGRNQPQHF
cdr3_nt: TGTGCCAGCAGCTTAAGTTTGACAGGGCGCAATCAGCCCCAGCATTTT
d_call: TRBD1
j_call: TRBJ1-5
v_call: TRBV7-8
clone_size: .

cdr3_aa: CASSLSGQWFF
cdr3_nt: TGTGCCAGCAGTTTATCGGGTCAGTGGTTCTTC
d_call: .
j_call: TRBJ2-1
v_call: TRBV28
clone_size: .

cdr3_aa: CASSLEGYNQPQHF
cdr3_nt: TGTGCCAGCAGCTTGGAGGGTTACAATCAGCCCCAGCATTTT
d_call: .
j_call: TRBJ1-5
v_call: TRBV7-6
clone_size: .

cdr3_aa: CASSSAAGTGNTIYF
cdr3_nt: TGCGCCAGCAGCTCGGCGGCGGGGACGGGAAACACCATATATTTT
d_call: .
j_call: TRBJ1-3
v_call: TRBV5-1
clone_size: .

cdr3_aa: CASRLSGTSGRPGELFF
cdr3_nt: TGTGCAAGTCGCTTATCTGGGACTAGCGGGAGGCCCGGGGAGCTGTTTTTT
d_call: .
j_call: TRBJ2-2
v_call: TRBV12-2
clone_size: .

cdr3_aa: CASNSGGNQPQHF
cdr3_nt: TGTGCCAGCAATTCAGGGGGTAATCAGCCCCAGCATTTT
d_call: TRBD1
j_call: TRBJ1-5
v_call: TRBV2
clone_size: few

cdr3_aa: CAWTQVPGQPQHF
cdr3_nt: TGTGCCTGGACTCAGGTTCCGGGACAGCCCCAGCATTTT
d_call: .
j_call: TRBJ1-5
v_call: TRBV30
clone_size: .

cdr3_aa: CASSPGSYNEQFF
cdr3_nt: TGTGCCAGCAGCCCAGGGTCCTACAATGAGCAGTTCTTC
d_call: .
j_call: TRBJ2-1
v_call: TRBV16
clone_size: .

cdr3_aa: CASSILHGGNEQFF
cdr3_nt: TGTGCCAGCAGCATCCTGCACGGAGGGAATGAGCAGTTCTTC
d_call: .
j_call: TRBJ2-1
v_call: TRBV11-2
clone_size: .

cdr3_aa: CASSSFEGSYEQYF
cdr3_nt: TGTGCCAGCAGTTCTTTTGAGGGTTCCTACGAGCAGTACTTC
d_call: .
j_call: TRBJ2-7
v_call: TRBV28
clone_size: .

cdr3_aa: CASSLDGQPTDTQYF
cdr3_nt: TGTGCCAGCAGCTTAGATGGACAGCCTACAGATACGCAGTATTTT
d_call: .
j_call: TRBJ2-3
v_call: TRBV11-3
clone_size: .

cdr3_aa: CASTDGGEETQYF
cdr3_nt: TGTGCCAGTACCGACGGGGGGGAAGAGACCCAGTACTTC
d_call: TRBD2
j_call: TRBJ2-5
v_call: TRBV19
clone_size: .

cdr3_aa: CASSLYREGYEQYF
cdr3_nt: TGTGCCAGCAGCTTATACAGGGAGGGGTACGAGCAGTACTTC
d_call: .
j_call: TRBJ2-7
v_call: TRBV11-2
clone_size: .

cdr3_aa: CASSLGGRVYNEQFF
cdr3_nt: TGTGCCAGCAGCTTAGGCGGGAGGGTTTACAATGAGCAGTTCTTC
d_call: TRBD2
j_call: TRBJ2-1
v_call: TRBV7-9
clone_size: once

cdr3_aa: CASSRTAGELFF
cdr3_nt: TGTGCCAGCAGCCGAACGGCCGGGGAGCTGTTTTTT
d_call: .
j_call: TRBJ2-2
v_call: TRBV7-6
clone_size: .

cdr3_aa: CASSEAPDRGYGYTF
cdr3_nt: TGTGCCAGCAGTGAAGCGCCGGACCGCGGCTATGGCTACACCTTC
d_call: .
j_call: TRBJ1-2
v_call: TRBV6-1
clone_size: .

cdr3_aa: CASTRTGPRGGEQFF
cdr3_nt: TGTGCCAGCACCAGGACAGGCCCTAGGGGGGGTGAGCAGTTCTTC
d_call: .
j_call: TRBJ2-1
v_call: TRBV6-5
clone_size: .

cdr3_aa: CASSSRPGEQFF
cdr3_nt: TGTGCCAGCAGCTCTCGTCCCGGAGAGCAGTTCTTC
d_call: .
j_call: TRBJ2-1
v_call: TRBV5-4
clone_size: .

cdr3_aa: CASSSNSGRAAETQYF
cdr3_nt: TGCGCCAGCAGCTCGAATAGCGGGAGGGCCGCAGAGACCCAGTACTTC
d_call: TRBD2
j_call: TRBJ2-5
v_call: TRBV5-1
clone_size: .

cdr3_aa: CASSECREVPYEQYF
cdr3_nt: TGCGCCAGCAGTGAGTGTAGGGAAGTACCCTACGAGCAGTACTTC
d_call: .
j_call: TRBJ2-7
v_call: TRBV10-1
clone_size: few

cdr3_aa: CATSRDPPGGVETQYF
cdr3_nt: TGTGCCACCAGCAGAGATCCCCCAGGGGGAGTGGAGACCCAGTACTTC
d_call: TRBD1
j_call: TRBJ2-5
v_call: TRBV15
clone_size: once

cdr3_aa: CASSYQHLSGETQYF
cdr3_nt: TGTGCCAGCAGTTACCAGCATCTAAGCGGAGAGACCCAGTACTTC
d_call: .
j_call: TRBJ2-5
v_call: TRBV6-5
clone_size: .

cdr3_aa: CASSLYTGGSYNEQFF
cdr3_nt: TGTGCCAGCAGTTTATATACAGGGGGCTCCTACAATGAGCAGTTCTTC
d_call: TRBD1
j_call: TRBJ2-1
v_call: TRBV27
clone_size: .

cdr3_aa: CASSLERELGEQFF
cdr3_nt: TGTGCCAGCAGCTTAGAGCGGGAGTTGGGTGAGCAGTTCTTC
d_call: TRBD2
j_call: TRBJ2-1
v_call: TRBV11-2
clone_size: .

cdr3_aa: CASSNGGGSYEQYF
cdr3_nt: TGTGCCAGCTCAAACGGGGGGGGAAGCTACGAGCAGTACTTC
d_call: TRBD2
j_call: TRBJ2-7
v_call: TRBV18
clone_size: .

cdr3_aa: CASSPGPALNTEAFF
cdr3_nt: TGTGCCAGCTCACCGGGTCCGGCCTTGAACACTGAAGCTTTCTTT
d_call: .
j_call: TRBJ1-1
v_call: TRBV18
clone_size: .

cdr3_aa: CASSLFRQRSNQPQHF
cdr3_nt: TGTGCCAGCAGTTTATTTCGACAGAGGAGCAATCAGCCCCAGCATTTT
d_call: .
j_call: TRBJ1-5
v_call: TRBV28
clone_size: many

cdr3_aa: CARRDRNTEAFF
cdr3_nt: TGTGCCAGACGGGACAGGAACACTGAAGCTTTCTTT
d_call: .
j_call: TRBJ1-1
v_call: TRBV21-1
clone_size: .

cdr3_aa: CASSQAPWTDTQYF
cdr3_nt: TGTGCCAGCTCACAGGCCCCATGGACAGATACGCAGTATTTT
d_call: .
j_call: TRBJ2-3
v_call: TRBV18
clone_size: .

cdr3_aa: CASIWDSGSTDTQYF
cdr3_nt: TGTGCCAGCATTTGGGATAGCGGGAGCACAGATACGCAGTATTTT
d_call: TRBD2
j_call: TRBJ2-3
v_call: TRBV2
clone_size: .

cdr3_aa: CASSPPMGETQYF
cdr3_nt: TGTGCCAGCTCACCACCTATGGGGGAGACCCAGTACTTC
d_call: .
j_call: TRBJ2-5
v_call: TRBV18
clone_size: .

cdr3_aa: CASSKRNEQFF
cdr3_nt: TGTGCCAGCAGCAAAAGGAATGAGCAGTTCTTC
d_call: .
j_call: TRBJ2-1
v_call: TRBV21-1
clone_size: few

cdr3_aa: CSVFGGGPANEQFF
cdr3_nt: TGCAGCGTTTTCGGGGGAGGGCCCGCCAATGAGCAGTTCTTC
d_call: TRBD2
j_call: TRBJ2-1
v_call: TRBV29-1
clone_size: .

cdr3_aa: CASSLGGYGTEAFF
cdr3_nt: TGTGCCAGCAGCTTAGGTGGGTATGGCACTGAAGCTTTCTTT
d_call: .
j_call: TRBJ1-1
v_call: TRBV7-9
clone_size: .